This T cell receptor beta chain was captured in a study of cytomegalovirus exposure and HLA in healthy donors. The wider study: The roughly 110 validation repertoires were produced on the same platform as the roughly 670 repertoires of the first cohort. This was reported in a later analysis.

This table comes from immunoSEQ multiplex PCR, and its TCRdb copy is limited to in-frame clones, with some not included. Seen here are under 150,000 clones, approximately 84% observed once, and the top ten hold approximately 1.5%. From germline, CDR1 is SGHVS and CDR2 FQNEAQ. The ends lost 4 bases at V and 1 base at J; junction bases unmatched: 3. This CDR3 spans 15 amino acids. Study-wide points: The study put roughly 160 TCR beta chains on its list as cytomegalovirus-associated. Among TCR sequences, most were rare, though some public TCRs appeared in many donors. Confirmation was obtained in vitro that a few CMV-associated chains are specific for CMV antigens.

Points on this clone: The antigen is unknown.

The chain combines TRBV7-8 with TRBJ1-5, with 8 bases that match TRBD1. The sequence was obtained from a woman aged 30 to 39 in good health and CMV-seronegative. Material: PBMCs. The CDR3 DNA reads as TGTGCCAGCAGCTACGGGACAGGAAGCAATCAGCCCCAGCATTTT. This sequence encodes CASSYGTGSNQPQHF.